A selection of T cell receptor beta chains follows, all from one sample in a study of blood T cell repertoires in COVID-19. The protocol was immunoSEQ multiplex PCR, while the TCRdb copy is restricted to in-frame clones and leaves out a portion. The profile covers fewer than 350,000 clones, with about 91% appearing a single time and around 8.9% taken by the ten largest. Sequencing was done on a sample of peripheral blood. Source of these receptors: a man aged 25 to 40 with COVID-19, enrolled during active disease. Both conserved end residues are part of each CDR3. D genes are given only for firm matches. Clone sizes are given selectively: once, few, many, or a class where the clone is expanded.

clone_size d_call j_call v_call cdr3_aa cdr3_nt
NA NA TRBJ1-6 TRBV30 CAWIIPPYSPLHF TGTGCCTGGATAATCCCTCCCTATTCACCCCTCCACTTT
once TRBD2 TRBJ2-5 TRBV24-1 CATSATGGPAEETQYF TGTGCCACCAGTGCTACGGGAGGGCCCGCGGAAGAGACCCAGTACTTC
NA TRBD1 TRBJ2-3 TRBV19 CASSTRTGLIDTQYF TGTGCCAGTAGTACTCGGACAGGGTTGATAGATACGCAGTATTTT
NA NA TRBJ2-3 TRBV12-2 CASRLALACTDTQYF TGTGCAAGTCGCTTAGCTCTAGCGTGCACAGATACGCAGTATTTT
NA NA TRBJ2-7 TRBV7-2 CASSLDVAYEQYF TGTGCCAGCAGCTTAGATGTAGCGTACGAGCAGTACTTC
NA TRBD1 TRBJ1-2 TRBV7-2 CASSLARGDRGDYGYTF TGTGCCAGCAGCTTAGCGCGGGGGGACAGGGGGGACTATGGCTACACCTTC
NA TRBD1 TRBJ1-2 TRBV6-6 CASSYSGTGNYGYTF TGTGCCAGCAGTTACTCAGGGACAGGCAACTATGGCTACACCTTC
few TRBD2 TRBJ2-7 TRBV19 CASSDPSGSYEQYF TGTGCCAGTAGTGACCCTAGCGGGAGTTACGAGCAGTACTTC
few TRBD1 TRBJ1-3 TRBV7-2 CATRQGASGNTIYF TGTGCCACTCGCCAGGGGGCATCTGGAAACACCATATATTTT
NA TRBD1 TRBJ1-5 TRBV18 CASSPDRGNQPQHF TGTGCCAGCTCACCGGACAGGGGCAATCAGCCCCAGCATTTT
NA NA TRBJ1-1 TRBV9 CASSPRPGGRNEAFF TGTGCCAGCAGCCCACGACCGGGGGGGAGGAATGAAGCTTTCTTT
NA TRBD1 TRBJ2-2 TRBV9 CASSPQGASTGELFF TGTGCCAGCAGCCCACAGGGGGCGAGCACCGGGGAGCTGTTTTTT
NA TRBD1 TRBJ1-5 TRBV30 CALTGGADQPQHF TGTGCCTTGACAGGGGGCGCCGATCAGCCCCAGCATTTT
NA TRBD1 TRBJ1-1 TRBV5-1 CASSFSRGQGTNQAFF TGCGCCAGCAGCTTTTCACGGGGACAGGGCACAAACCAAGCTTTCTTT
NA TRBD1 TRBJ2-1 TRBV29-1 CSVAQGANEQFF TGCAGCGTTGCCCAGGGGGCTAATGAGCAGTTCTTC
NA TRBD1 TRBJ2-6 TRBV27 CASSVDRYSGANVLTF TGTGCCAGCAGTGTGGACAGGTACTCTGGGGCCAACGTCCTGACTTTC